This T cell receptor (beta chain) stems from a study of CD8 T cells in Susac syndrome. The CDR3 length is 17 residues. Germline V gene data show CDR1 as MNHEY and CDR2 as SMNVEV (reference sequence). V was clipped by 3 bases and J by 1 base; unmatched bases: 6. Random-hexamer reverse transcription was applied to roughly 0.5 to 1 ug RNA. TCRdb itself ran the immunoSEQ multiplex PCR reads through MiXCR, one entry per CDR3 protein. The data contain about 190,000 distinct CDR3 sequences, approximately 95% of them singletons. This chain connects TRBV27 to TRBJ2-2, with TRBD2 identical over 9 bases. This sequence was found in a human donor in good health. The material sequenced was CD4+ T cells from PBMCs. CDR3 DNA sequence: TGTGCCAGCAGTTTCTCCGGGACTAGCTGGAACACCGGGGAGCTGTTTTTT. Residues: CASSFSGTSWNTGELFF.